This TCR beta chain was obtained from a study of OX40 agonist ivuxolimab in advanced cancers. Germline V CDR1 and CDR2: MDHEN, SYDVKM. Trimming removed 5 bases from V and 7 bases from J, with 9 bases in between. This CDR3 has 12 residues. Profiled with immunoSEQ multiplex PCR; TCRdb holds only in-frame clones, not every one. The sample records 89,000 or so clones, about 90% being singletons. The V gene is TRBV28, the J gene TRBJ1-5, with D unclear. This TCR came from an adult with an advanced solid tumor such as melanoma, head and neck, liver or kidney cancer. This sample comprised CD4+ or CD8+ T cells sorted from blood, obtained in a trial of the OX40 agonist ivuxolimab. The CDR3 is CASSRRWQPQHF. The CDR3 coding sequence is TGTGCCAGCAGTCGCCGATGGCAGCCCCAGCATTTT.